This TCR beta chain was obtained from a study of blood T cell repertoires in COVID-19. The overall study: Donors in the United States, Italy and Spain gave samples during acute or convalescent COVID-19.

Per the study methods: Estimated nucleated cell counts came from reference gene primer amplification. Repertoires were generated with immunoSEQ multiplex PCR, while TCRdb's copy carries only in-frame clones and drops some. The DNA was the basis for D and trimming; V, J and clone size are from that table. In the table there are some 200,000 clones, approximately 85% of which are singletons. Sequenced: peripheral blood. This receptor was obtained from a woman of 80 years or more with acute or convalescent COVID-19.

The CDR3, as DNA: TGCGCCAGCAGCCATACCCGCTACACAGATACGCAGTATTTT. Amino acid sequence: CASSHTRYTDTQYF. The chain employs TRBV4-3 and TRBJ2-3; D call uncertain. From germline, CDR1 is LGHNA and CDR2 YSLEER. CDR3 size: 14 residues. Trimming stripped 3 bases from V and 2 bases from J, with 9 bases between.